The sequence of this T cell receptor beta chain was determined in a study of T cells in Graves' hyperthyroidism and ophthalmopathy. General study points: Prediction of ophthalmopathy progression came a median approximately 7 months pre-onset. Expanded thyroid clonotypes (above 0.001) were mostly also found in blood. Using 13 V-J features, a model discriminated ophthalmopathy from stable hyperthyroidism.

This clonotype was detected only a few times. Its cognate antigen is unknown. The CDR3 extends over 16 amino acids. Germline V gene data show CDR1 as SGHRS and CDR2 as YFSETQ. Trimming removed 4 bases from V and 1 base from J, with 15 bases in between. Amplification yielded TCR beta CDR3 regions, with RNA transcripts as the source. In the first-round RT-PCR of the TCR CDR3, the HTBI primer set was used. TCRdb passed the multiplex PCR reads through MiXCR, listing each CDR3 protein once. The sample consists of about 420,000 distinct CDR3 sequences, approximately 14% of them appearing once. The J gene is TRBJ1-3, the V gene TRBV5-1, with unresolved D. The TCR sequence derives from a woman aged 18 to 35 with Graves' hyperthyroidism. Sequencing input: blood. Here the CDR3 reads CASSPGGDFSGNTIYF. The CDR3 bases are TGCGCCAGCAGCCCGGGTGGAGATTTTTCTGGAAACACCATATATTTT. Filled out from reference TRBV5-1 and TRBJ1-3, the complete variable domain reads KAGVTQTPRYLIKTRGQQVTLSCSPISGHRSVSWYQQTPGQGLQFLFEYFSETQRNKGNFPGRFSGRQFSNSRSEMNVSTLELGDSALYLCASSPGGDFSGNTIYFGEGSWLTVV.